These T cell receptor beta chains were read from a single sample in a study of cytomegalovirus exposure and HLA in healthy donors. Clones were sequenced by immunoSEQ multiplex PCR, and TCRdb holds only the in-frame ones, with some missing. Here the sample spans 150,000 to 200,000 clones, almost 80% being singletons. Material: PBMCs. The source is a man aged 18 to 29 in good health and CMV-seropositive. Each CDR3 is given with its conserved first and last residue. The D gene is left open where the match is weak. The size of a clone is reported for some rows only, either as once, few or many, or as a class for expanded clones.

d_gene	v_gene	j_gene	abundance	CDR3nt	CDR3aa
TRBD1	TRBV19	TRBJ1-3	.	TGTGCCAGTAGACCGGGACAGCTCTCAATTCGCTCTGGAAACACCATATATTTT	CASRPGQLSIRSGNTIYF
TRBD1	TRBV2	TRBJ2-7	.	TGTGCCAGCAGTAACGGACAGGGAGTCTACGAGCAGTACTTC	CASSNGQGVYEQYF
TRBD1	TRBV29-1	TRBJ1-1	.	TGCAGCGTAGCTTCGACAGGGCGGTCCACTGAAGCTTTCTTT	CSVASTGRSTEAFF
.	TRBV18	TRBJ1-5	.	TGTGCCAGCTCACCAGGGAGGAGTGCCGATAGCAATCAGCCCCAGCATTTT	CASSPGRSADSNQPQHF
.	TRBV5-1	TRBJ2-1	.	TGCGCCAGCAGTCCTAGTGGGGGCAGTAATGAGCAGTTCTTC	CASSPSGGSNEQFF
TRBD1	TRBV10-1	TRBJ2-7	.	TGCGCCAGCAGTCCTTCCGGACAGGGCCCCGAGCAGTACTTC	CASSPSGQGPEQYF
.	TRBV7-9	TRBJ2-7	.	TGTGCCAGCAGCACAACTAGTTCCTACGAGCAGTACTTC	CASSTTSSYEQYF
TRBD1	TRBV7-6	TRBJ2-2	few	TGTGCCAGCAGCCATTGGGGCAGGGGGCTTGTCGGGGAGCTGTTTTTT	CASSHWGRGLVGELFF
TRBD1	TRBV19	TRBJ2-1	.	TGTGCCAGTAAGGACAGGTTATACAATGAGCAGTTCTTC	CASKDRLYNEQFF
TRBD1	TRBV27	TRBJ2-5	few	TGTGCCAGCAGTTTATCGACAGGGGAAGGGACCCAGTACTTC	CASSLSTGEGTQYF
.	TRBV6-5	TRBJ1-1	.	TGTGCCAGCAGTCCTCAGGTTTTGAACACTGAAGCTTTCTTT	CASSPQVLNTEAFF
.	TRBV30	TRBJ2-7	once	TGTGCCTGGAGTGTGGGACTGATGATGGGAGAGCAGTACTTC	CAWSVGLMMGEQYF
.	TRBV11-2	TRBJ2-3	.	TGTGCCAGCAGCCAGAGGGGGTATACAGATACGCAGTATTTT	CASSQRGYTDTQYF
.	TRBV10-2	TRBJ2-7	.	TGCGCCAGCAAGAGTCTCCGTTATTACGAGCAGTACTTC	CASKSLRYYEQYF
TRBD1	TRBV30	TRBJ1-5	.	TGTGCCTGGAGTGCCGGACAGGGGCGGTATTTT	CAWSAGQGRYF
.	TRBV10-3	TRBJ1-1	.	TGTGCCATCACCCCAGACAGGAGCACTGAAGCTTTCTTT	CAITPDRSTEAFF
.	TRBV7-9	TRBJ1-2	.	TGTGCCAGCAGGAGTTTAAGGCTCGGGGTTAAGGACTATGGCTACACCTTC	CASRSLRLGVKDYGYTF
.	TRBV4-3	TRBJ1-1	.	TGCGCCAGCAGCCAAGAAAGGGACTTGAACACTGAAGCTTTCTTT	CASSQERDLNTEAFF
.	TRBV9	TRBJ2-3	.	TGTGCCAGCAGCCGAAGTACTAGCACAGATACGCAGTATTTT	CASSRSTSTDTQYF
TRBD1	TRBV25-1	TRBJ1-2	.	TGTGCCAGCAGTGACCACCAAACAGGGGTCTATGGCTACACCTTC	CASSDHQTGVYGYTF
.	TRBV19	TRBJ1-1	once	TGTGCCAGTAAGGACAGGAACACTGAAGCTTTCTTT	CASKDRNTEAFF
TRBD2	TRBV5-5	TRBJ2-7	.	TGTGCCAGCAGCTGGACTCCGGGACTAGCGGGAGTGGGCTACGAGCAGTACTTC	CASSWTPGLAGVGYEQYF
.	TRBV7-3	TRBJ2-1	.	TGTGCCAGCAGCTTATTCCTAGTGGGGCGCAATGAGCAGTTCTTC	CASSLFLVGRNEQFF
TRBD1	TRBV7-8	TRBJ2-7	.	TGTGCCAGCAGCCACGGGACAGCTTACGAGCAGTACTTC	CASSHGTAYEQYF
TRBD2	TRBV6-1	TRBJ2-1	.	TGTGCCAGCAGAGGCGGGACTAGCGGGAAGGATGAGCAGTTCTTC	CASRGGTSGKDEQFF
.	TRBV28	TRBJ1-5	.	TGTGCCAGCAGTTTTTACCGCATCTCAGGGGCTTTCAATCAGCCCCAGCATTTT	CASSFYRISGAFNQPQHF
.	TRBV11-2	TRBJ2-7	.	TGTGCCAGCAGCTTAGGGGCCGGACTCGCCCAGCAGTACTTC	CASSLGAGLAQQYF
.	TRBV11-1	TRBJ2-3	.	TGTGCCAGCAGCTTCCCGGCGGGAGATACGCAGTATTTT	CASSFPAGDTQYF
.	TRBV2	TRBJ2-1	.	TGTGCCAGCAGTGCGGGATGGGGATCCAACAATGAGCAGTTCTTC	CASSAGWGSNNEQFF
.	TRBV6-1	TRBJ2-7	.	TGTGCCAGCAGTGAAGCCAGGCCTTCCTACGAGCAGTACTTC	CASSEARPSYEQYF
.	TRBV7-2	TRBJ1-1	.	TGTGCCAGCAGCTTCTGGGAGGACAATCCTTTCTTT	CASSFWEDNPFF
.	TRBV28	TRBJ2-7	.	TGTGCCAGCAGGGTCCCGGGAGCCTCACGCGAGCAGTACTTC	CASRVPGASREQYF
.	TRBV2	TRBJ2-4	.	TGTGCCAGCAGTGGCGACCTCGGGGGAGTAGCCAAAAACATTCAGTACTTC	CASSGDLGGVAKNIQYF
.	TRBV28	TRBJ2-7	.	TGTGCCAGCAGTTTGGACGGACTCTACGAGCAGTACTTC	CASSLDGLYEQYF
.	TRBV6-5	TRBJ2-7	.	TGTGCCAGCAGTTTGGGGCCGTATACTTCCTACGAGCAGTACTTC	CASSLGPYTSYEQYF
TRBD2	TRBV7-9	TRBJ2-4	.	TGTGCCAGCAGCGCTGGCGGGCACGGGGGGGACATTCAGTACTTC	CASSAGGHGGDIQYF
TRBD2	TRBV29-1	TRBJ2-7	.	TGCAGCGTTGCGGGGGGTATCTTCTACGAGCAGTACTTC	CSVAGGIFYEQYF
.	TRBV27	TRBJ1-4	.	TGTGCCAGCAGTTTATCCGTTCTTGAAAAACTGTTTTTT	CASSLSVLEKLFF
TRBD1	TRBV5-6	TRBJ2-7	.	TGTGCCAGCAGCCACCGACAGGGACCCGAGCAGTACTTC	CASSHRQGPEQYF
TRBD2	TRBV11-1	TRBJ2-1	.	TGTGCCAGCAGCTTAGGGCTAGCGGGAGACAATGAGCAGTTCTTC	CASSLGLAGDNEQFF
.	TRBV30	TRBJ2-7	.	TGTGCCTGGAGTACCAAGGGGGACATTTACTACGAGCAGTACTTC	CAWSTKGDIYYEQYF
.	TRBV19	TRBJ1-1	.	TGTGCCAGCGAAAGGGGACAGAACACTGAAGCTTTCTTT	CASERGQNTEAFF
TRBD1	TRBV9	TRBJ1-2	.	TGTGCCAGCAGCCCCCGGACAGGGCTTATCTATGGCTACACCTTC	CASSPRTGLIYGYTF
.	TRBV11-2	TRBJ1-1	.	TGTGCCAGCAGCTTAGGGTCAGCAGGGGTGTCTTTCGCTGAAGCTTTCTTT	CASSLGSAGVSFAEAFF